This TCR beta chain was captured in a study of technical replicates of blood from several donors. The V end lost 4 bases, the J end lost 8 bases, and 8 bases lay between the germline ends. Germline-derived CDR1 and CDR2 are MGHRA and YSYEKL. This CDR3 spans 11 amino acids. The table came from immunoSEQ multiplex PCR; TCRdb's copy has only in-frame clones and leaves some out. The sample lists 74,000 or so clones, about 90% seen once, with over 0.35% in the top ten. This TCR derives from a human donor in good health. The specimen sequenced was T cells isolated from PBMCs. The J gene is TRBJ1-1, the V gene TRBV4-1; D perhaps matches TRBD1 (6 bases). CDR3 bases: TGCGCCAGCAGCCTCGGACAGGAAGCTTTCTTT. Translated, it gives CASSLGQEAFF.